The entry below gives a single T cell receptor beta chain sequence along with its context. This sample was included in a study of graft-versus-host responses after intestinal transplantation. Germline loops: CDR1 MNHEY, CDR2 SMNVEV (reference sequence). CDR3 length: 15 amino acids. V lost 3 bases to trimming and J lost 5 bases; unmatched junction nucleotides: 6. Libraries were prepared by immunoSEQ multiplex PCR; TCRdb keeps only in-frame clonotypes and omits some of them. The sample yields under 30,000 clones, approximately 83% seen once. The rearrangement uses TRBV27 and TRBJ2-1, with 8 nucleotides matching TRBD1. The sample consisted of PBMCs, taken nearly 470 days after intestinal transplant. The TCR originated in a human patient who received an intestinal transplant, so some T cells may come from the graft donor. As DNA, the CDR3 is TGTGCCAGCAGTTTGTGGGGACAGGTAGACAATGAGCAGTTCTTC. This encodes CASSLWGQVDNEQFF.